This TCR beta chain was observed in a study of control samples from healthy donors and cancer patients. Trimming shortened V by 6 bases and J by 6 bases, and 15 bases separated the two germline ends. This CDR3 has 13 amino acids. Using immunoSEQ multiplex PCR, the repertoire was profiled, and TCRdb retains in-frame clones only, with some absent. The table has some 250,000 clones, around 80% seen once. The sequencing sample was made of PBMCs. This sequence was found in a woman aged 55-69 years with lung cancer. The chain couples TRBV12-3 or TRBV12-4 to TRBJ2-7; weak D call: TRBD2 (6 bases). The CDR3 nucleotides read TGTGCCAGCAGGCCGGGGAGAGCGGGCGAGCAGTACTTC. Residues: CASRPGRAGEQYF.